Sequencing of this T cell receptor beta chain was carried out in a study of blood T cell repertoires in COVID-19. Method: immunoSEQ multiplex PCR; TCRdb's copy keeps in-frame clones and lacks some. Among about 170,000 clones, about 80% were seen once, and the ten largest hold roughly 11%. This CDR3 spans 16 amino acids. Germline V gene data show CDR1 as SGDLS and CDR2 as YYNGEE. V was cut by 4 bases and J by 4 bases, with 20 bases left in between. This clone has just one count. This sequence originates from a man in his sixties or seventies with active or convalescent COVID-19. Sequenced input: peripheral blood. The chain is built from TRBV9 and TRBJ1-1; weak D call: TRBD1 (6 bases). The DNA of the CDR3 is TGTGCCAGCAGCCCCCACCTGGGGCAGGGGAGCACTGAAGCTTTCTTT. It is translated as CASSPHLGQGSTEAFF.